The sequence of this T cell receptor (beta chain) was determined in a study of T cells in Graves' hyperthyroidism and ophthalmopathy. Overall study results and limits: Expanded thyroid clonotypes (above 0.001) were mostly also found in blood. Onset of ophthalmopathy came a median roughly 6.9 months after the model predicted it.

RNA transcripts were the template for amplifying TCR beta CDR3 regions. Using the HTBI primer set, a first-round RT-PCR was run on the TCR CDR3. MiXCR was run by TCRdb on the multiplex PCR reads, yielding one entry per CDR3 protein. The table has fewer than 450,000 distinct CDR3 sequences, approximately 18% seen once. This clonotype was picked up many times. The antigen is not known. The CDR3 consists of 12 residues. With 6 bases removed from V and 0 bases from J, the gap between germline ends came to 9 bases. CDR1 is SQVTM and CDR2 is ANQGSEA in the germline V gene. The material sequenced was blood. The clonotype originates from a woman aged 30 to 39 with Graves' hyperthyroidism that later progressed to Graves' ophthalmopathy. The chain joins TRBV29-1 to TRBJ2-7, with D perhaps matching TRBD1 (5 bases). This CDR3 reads CSVLDSSYEQYF. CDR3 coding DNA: TGCAGCGTCCTTGACAGCTCCTACGAGCAGTACTTC.